These T cell receptor beta chains were read from a single sample in a study of shared clonotypes between healthy human individuals. TCRdb's table, derived via immunoSEQ multiplex PCR, lists solely in-frame clones and lacks some. The sample records roughly 2 million clones, roughly 95% being singletons. Sample: naive CD4+ T cells sorted from blood. The receptors shown here come from a man younger than 35 in good health. CDR3s include the opening cysteine and the closing phenylalanine or tryptophan. A D gene is named only where the DNA matches it firmly. Where a row states a size, it is once, few, many or the class of an expanded clone; other rows omit it.

TGTGCCAGCAGCCGGACTCAACAAGAGACCCAGTACTTC | CASSRTQQETQYF | 13 | - | TRBV7-3 | - | TRBJ2-5
TGTGCCTGGAGGCAAGACAGTTACGAGCAGTACTTC | CAWRQDSYEQYF | 12 | - | TRBV30 | - | TRBJ2-7
TGTGCCATCAGTGAGTCGGCAGCGGGGAAAAACATTCAGTACTTC | CAISESAAGKNIQYF | 15 | - | TRBV10-3 | TRBD2 | TRBJ2-4
TGTGCCGCCCTTATCGGAGAGACCCAGTACTTC | CAALIGETQYF | 11 | - | TRBV7-9 | - | TRBJ2-5
TGTGCCAGCAGCCGACAGGGGATGAGCTCCTACAATGAGCAGTTCTTC | CASSRQGMSSYNEQFF | 16 | - | TRBV6-4 | TRBD1 | TRBJ2-1
TGTGCCAGCAGTGATTTAGCGGGGACAGAGACCCAGTACTTC | CASSDLAGTETQYF | 14 | - | TRBV2 | TRBD2 | TRBJ2-5
TGCGCCAGCAGCCCAAACCTAGCGGTTGCCACAGATACGCAGTATTTT | CASSPNLAVATDTQYF | 16 | - | TRBV5-1 | TRBD2 | TRBJ2-3
TGTGCCAGCTCGGGTCCCCCGGCATCCTCTGGAAACACCATATATTTT | CASSGPPASSGNTIYF | 16 | - | TRBV18 | - | TRBJ1-3
TGTGCCAGCAGCTTAGAAGGGAAATATAGCAATCAGCCCCAGCATTTT | CASSLEGKYSNQPQHF | 16 | - | TRBV7-8 | - | TRBJ1-5
TGCAGCGTTGGACGACAGGCGAACACTGAAGCTTTCTTT | CSVGRQANTEAFF | 13 | - | TRBV29-1 | - | TRBJ1-1
TGTGCCAGCAGTTACGTGGCGGGGGGCCAAGAGACCCAGTACTTC | CASSYVAGGQETQYF | 15 | - | TRBV6-5 | TRBD2 | TRBJ2-5
TGCGCCAGCAGCCAAATCGCTCAGTCCGGGAGGAACGAGCAGTACTTC | CASSQIAQSGRNEQYF | 16 | - | TRBV4-3 | TRBD2 | TRBJ2-7
TGTGCCAGCAGCCAAGGGGGTACGCAGGAGCAGTACTTC | CASSQGGTQEQYF | 13 | once | TRBV2 | - | TRBJ2-7
TGTGCCAGCAGTTTAATACGGGGCTATGGCTACACCTTC | CASSLIRGYGYTF | 13 | - | TRBV27 | - | TRBJ1-2
TGTGCCAGCAGCCCCGAGCTAGCGGCCTACAATGAGCAGTTCTTC | CASSPELAAYNEQFF | 15 | - | TRBV5-4 | TRBD2 | TRBJ2-1
TGCGCCAGCAGGGTTAGCGGGAGAGGAGAGACCCAGTACTTC | CASRVSGRGETQYF | 14 | - | TRBV10-2 | TRBD2 | TRBJ2-5
TGTGCCAGCAGCTTGAGGACTAGCGGGAGCGATGAGCAGTTCTTC | CASSLRTSGSDEQFF | 15 | - | TRBV5-4 | TRBD2 | TRBJ2-1
TGTGCCAGCTGTTTGGACAGTCTTTTTTCACCCCTCCACTTT | CASCLDSLFSPLHF | 14 | - | TRBV2 | - | TRBJ1-6
TGTGCCTGGAGACTGACAGGGCGGGATTCACCCCTCCACTTT | CAWRLTGRDSPLHF | 14 | - | TRBV30 | TRBD1 | TRBJ1-6
TGTGCCAGCAGTTCGTCAGGGATGGATAATTCACCCCTCCACTTT | CASSSSGMDNSPLHF | 15 | - | TRBV6-5 | - | TRBJ1-6
TGCGCCAGCAGCTTTTTCCGGGACAGGGGTGGTCAGAAGCAGTTCTTC | CASSFFRDRGGQKQFF | 16 | once | TRBV5-1 | TRBD1 | TRBJ2-1
TGTGCCAGCTCACCACCAAGTATTGGGGCGGACTATGGCTACACCTTC | CASSPPSIGADYGYTF | 16 | - | TRBV18 | - | TRBJ1-2
TGTGCTAGTGGTTTGGTACTTGACTCCCCCATAACCGGGGAGCTGTTTTTT | CASGLVLDSPITGELFF | 17 | - | TRBV12-5 | - | TRBJ2-2
TGTGCCAGCAGCATGGGTAGTCCGAACATTCAGTACTTC | CASSMGSPNIQYF | 13 | - | TRBV11-2 | - | TRBJ2-4
TGTGCCAGCAGTGACTCTGTAACTTGGGGAAGGGCCAAAAACATTCAGTACTTC | CASSDSVTWGRAKNIQYF | 18 | - | TRBV6-4 | - | TRBJ2-4
TGCGCCAGCAGCTTGGACTCCTCGTCCTACGAGCAGTACTTC | CASSLDSSSYEQYF | 14 | - | TRBV5-1 | - | TRBJ2-7
TGTGCCAGCAGCTTCGGGGGGTCCAACGAGCAGTACTTC | CASSFGGSNEQYF | 13 | - | TRBV7-2 | TRBD2 | TRBJ2-7
TGTGCCAGCACCCCCGGGACAGGGTGGGACAATGAGCAGTTCTTC | CASTPGTGWDNEQFF | 15 | - | TRBV25-1 | TRBD1 | TRBJ2-1
TGTGCCAGCAGTGAAGAGGTCGTAGGCTATGGCTACACCTTC | CASSEEVVGYGYTF | 14 | - | TRBV2 | - | TRBJ1-2
TGTGCCAGCAGTGACCCTACAGGGGTCAATTCACCCCTCCACTTT | CASSDPTGVNSPLHF | 15 | - | TRBV6-4 | TRBD1 | TRBJ1-6
TGTGCCAGCAGCTTCGGACAGGGGGAGGGATTAGGGGTCCACTATGGCTACACCTTC | CASSFGQGEGLGVHYGYTF | 19 | - | TRBV7-8 | TRBD1 | TRBJ1-2
TGTGCCAGCAGCACCGGGACAACGCGCTACGAGCAGTACTTC | CASSTGTTRYEQYF | 14 | once | TRBV9 | - | TRBJ2-7
TGTGCCAGCAGCCCGTTAGCGGGAGTTACCTACAATGAGCAGTTCTTC | CASSPLAGVTYNEQFF | 16 | once | TRBV7-2 | TRBD2 | TRBJ2-1
TGTGCCAGCAGCCCCGGACAGGGGGCCCCCAATGAGCAGTTCTTC | CASSPGQGAPNEQFF | 15 | - | TRBV7-9 | TRBD1 | TRBJ2-1
TGTGCCAGCACAGCGATTTGGTACGAGCAGTACTTC | CASTAIWYEQYF | 12 | - | TRBV2 | - | TRBJ2-7
TGTGCCAGCAGCTTTTCCTCGACAGGGCTTAATGAAAAACTGTTTTTT | CASSFSSTGLNEKLFF | 16 | once | TRBV11-2 | TRBD1 | TRBJ1-4
TGTGCCAGCAGCTTAGAGGGGGTCACCGGGGAGCTGTTTTTT | CASSLEGVTGELFF | 14 | once | TRBV11-3 | - | TRBJ2-2
TGTGCCAGCAGCTCGGACCGGGACACTGAAGCTTTCTTT | CASSSDRDTEAFF | 13 | - | TRBV9 | - | TRBJ1-1
TGCGCCAGCAGCTATCAGGGGAGCTCCTACGAGCAGTACTTC | CASSYQGSSYEQYF | 14 | - | TRBV5-1 | - | TRBJ2-7
TGTGCCAGCAGCGTAACAGGTGTGCAAGAGACCCAGTACTTC | CASSVTGVQETQYF | 14 | once | TRBV11-2 | - | TRBJ2-5
TGTGCCAGCAGCTTCGTCAGGAACACCGGGGAGCTGTTTTTT | CASSFVRNTGELFF | 14 | - | TRBV11-2 | - | TRBJ2-2
TGCACCAGCAGCCATGCCCTTACAGCGGGAGTGTCCTACGAGCAGTACTTC | CTSSHALTAGVSYEQYF | 17 | - | TRBV1 | - | TRBJ2-7
TGTGCCACCAGCAGGGAGCCAAATCAGCCCCAGCATTTT | CATSREPNQPQHF | 13 | - | TRBV15 | - | TRBJ1-5
TGTGCCAGCAGCTTTGGTGGGGGCACGGAAAAACTGTTTTTT | CASSFGGGTEKLFF | 14 | - | TRBV5-4 | - | TRBJ1-4
TGTGCCAGCAGGGCTCCCGGGGACACTTATAGCAATCAGCCCCAGCATTTT | CASRAPGDTYSNQPQHF | 17 | - | TRBV5-8 | - | TRBJ1-5
TGTGCCAGCAAAAGGAGCAGACTAGAGACCCAGTACTTC | CASKRSRLETQYF | 13 | - | TRBV6-5 | - | TRBJ2-5
TGTGCCAGCAGTAGAGCAGAGCGGGGCACCGGGGAGCTGTTTTTT | CASSRAERGTGELFF | 15 | - | TRBV6-5 | TRBD2 | TRBJ2-2
TGCGCCAGCAGCCAAGATCGGTGGACAGGGGCTGGCTACACCTTC | CASSQDRWTGAGYTF | 15 | - | TRBV4-3 | TRBD1 | TRBJ1-2
TGTGCCAGCAGTGAGGTGGGGACAACTAATGAAAAACTGTTTTTT | CASSEVGTTNEKLFF | 15 | - | TRBV25-1 | - | TRBJ1-4
TGTGCCAGCAGTTACGGGATAAACTATGGCTACACCTTC | CASSYGINYGYTF | 13 | - | TRBV6-5 | - | TRBJ1-2
TGTGCCATCAGTGAGTCTGGGGTAGAGTACGAGCAGTACTTC | CAISESGVEYEQYF | 14 | - | TRBV10-3 | - | TRBJ2-7
TGTGCCAGCAAGGGGACAGGGAGACAAGAGACCCAGTACTTC | CASKGTGRQETQYF | 14 | - | TRBV2 | TRBD1 | TRBJ2-5
TGTGCCATCAGTGAAGGCGGGGGGGCCTCCTACGAGCAGTACTTC | CAISEGGGASYEQYF | 15 | - | TRBV10-3 | TRBD2 | TRBJ2-7
TGTGCCTCCTCCCGCGGGACAGCTACTAGGGGCACTGAAGCTTTCTTT | CASSRGTATRGTEAFF | 16 | once | TRBV15 | TRBD1 | TRBJ1-1
TGTGCCATCAGTGAGCAGAACACAGGGGGCTTCGATGGCTACACCTTC | CAISEQNTGGFDGYTF | 16 | once | TRBV10-3 | TRBD1 | TRBJ1-2
TGCAGCGTTGGTGGGGAAAACACCATATATTTT | CSVGGENTIYF | 11 | - | TRBV29-1 | - | TRBJ1-3
TGTGCCAGCACCCGACTAGCGGGATGGACAGATACGCAGTATTTT | CASTRLAGWTDTQYF | 15 | - | TRBV9 | TRBD2 | TRBJ2-3